The rows below give T cell receptor beta chains drawn from one sample of a study of T cells after yellow fever vaccination. TCRdb reanalysed the 5' RACE reads using MiXCR and keeps one entry per CDR3 protein. This table has 340,000 or so distinct CDR3 sequences, around 12% appearing once. The specimen comprised CD4+ T cells sorted from PBMCs, sampled 15 days after the yellow fever booster vaccination. These receptors were obtained from a man between 18 and 35 years old who received the YFV17D yellow fever vaccine. Each CDR3 is given with its conserved first and last residue. The D gene is left open where the match is weak. Not every row has a clone size; where given, it reads once, few, many or a size class.

d_gene,j_gene,v_gene,abundance,CDR3aa,CDR3nt
NA,TRBJ1-2,TRBV14,NA,CASSRGGRSNYGYTF,TGTGCCAGCAGCCGCGGGGGCCGGTCGAACTATGGCTACACCTTC
NA,TRBJ2-1,TRBV2,few,CASRGGQGKSYNEQFF,TGTGCCAGCAGAGGGGGGCAGGGGAAATCCTACAATGAGCAGTTCTTC
NA,TRBJ1-2,TRBV20-1,few,CSAKSQGSDGYTF,TGCAGTGCCAAGAGCCAGGGATCGGACGGCTACACCTTC
NA,TRBJ1-1,TRBV7-9,few,CASSQEGASQAFF,TGTGCCAGCAGCCAAGAGGGAGCTTCTCAAGCTTTCTTT
TRBD1,TRBJ1-2,TRBV5-1,many,CASSTGQGDGYTF,TGCGCCAGCAGCACCGGACAGGGGGATGGCTACACCTTC
TRBD1,TRBJ2-7,TRBV11-2,NA,CASSLVGQGFHEQYF,TGTGCCAGCAGCTTAGTGGGACAGGGCTTCCACGAGCAGTACTTC
NA,TRBJ1-1,TRBV5-1,NA,CASSLEGSGNTEAFF,TGCGCCAGCAGCTTGGAGGGCAGCGGGAACACTGAAGCTTTCTTT
NA,TRBJ2-2,TRBV5-1,many,CASSALPGTGTGELFF,TGCGCCAGCAGCGCCCTCCCCGGGACGGGCACCGGGGAGCTGTTTTTT
NA,TRBJ1-5,TRBV4-1,NA,CASSQDWDSNQPQHF,TGCGCCAGCAGCCAAGATTGGGACAGCAATCAGCCCCAGCATTTT
NA,TRBJ2-2,TRBV30,NA,CAWSAGSMNTGELFF,TGTGCCTGGAGTGCAGGAAGTATGAACACCGGGGAGCTGTTTTTT
NA,TRBJ2-3,TRBV29-1,few,CSVEPAGTDTQYF,TGCAGCGTTGAGCCAGCGGGTACAGATACGCAGTATTTT
NA,TRBJ1-1,TRBV20-1,few,CSARKGGMNTEAFF,TGCAGTGCCAGAAAGGGGGGCATGAACACTGAAGCTTTCTTT
TRBD1,TRBJ2-1,TRBV29-1,few,CSGNRDRDNEQFF,TGCAGCGGAAATCGGGACAGGGACAATGAGCAGTTCTTC
TRBD2,TRBJ2-3,TRBV18,few,CASSPLAGDTDTQYF,TGTGCCAGCTCACCACTAGCGGGGGATACAGATACGCAGTATTTT
TRBD1,TRBJ2-5,TRBV9,few,CASSVGTGVPLGGGDQETQYF,TGTGCCAGCAGCGTAGGGACAGGGGTACCCCTCGGTGGGGGAGACCAAGAGACCCAGTACTTC
TRBD1,TRBJ1-3,TRBV7-9,NA,CASSPKGQGSTGNTIYF,TGTGCCAGCAGCCCGAAAGGACAGGGCTCTACGGGAAACACCATATATTTT
NA,TRBJ2-5,TRBV7-9,many,CASSRTGEGQYF,TGTGCCAGCAGCCGCACAGGGGAGGGGCAGTACTTC
NA,TRBJ2-3,TRBV20-1,NA,CSAPTPSGSTDTQYF,TGCAGTGCCCCCACCCCCTCGGGTTCCACAGATACGCAGTATTTT
NA,TRBJ2-3,TRBV20-1,NA,CSARDPGQSLGRTQYF,TGCAGTGCTAGAGATCCGGGGCAGTCCCTGGGCCGTACGCAGTATTTT
NA,TRBJ2-3,TRBV5-1,few,CASSFGASRTDTQYF,TGCGCCAGCAGCTTCGGGGCATCTCGCACAGATACGCAGTATTTT
TRBD1,TRBJ2-7,TRBV7-7,many,CASSPGGQGYEQYF,TGTGCCAGCAGCCCTGGTGGACAGGGCTACGAGCAGTACTTC
NA,TRBJ1-5,TRBV4-1,NA,CASSQEWGRYNQPQHF,TGCGCCAGCAGCCAAGAGTGGGGGAGGTACAATCAGCCCCAGCATTTT
NA,TRBJ2-7,TRBV4-3,NA,CASSQDGGRPDEQYF,TGCGCCAGCAGCCAAGATGGAGGGAGACCCGACGAGCAGTACTTC
TRBD1,TRBJ2-1,TRBV28,NA,CALGQGTYNEQFF,TGTGCCTTAGGACAGGGCACCTACAATGAGCAGTTCTTC
NA,TRBJ1-3,TRBV9,NA,CASSVEGRNTIYF,TGTGCCAGCAGCGTAGAAGGGAGGAACACCATATATTTT
TRBD2,TRBJ2-5,TRBV15,NA,CATRGGARETQYF,TGTGCCACCCGCGGGGGGGCCAGGGAGACCCAGTACTTC
TRBD2,TRBJ2-1,TRBV9,NA,CASSERGPYNEQFF,TGTGCCAGCAGCGAGCGGGGTCCATACAATGAGCAGTTCTTC
NA,TRBJ2-7,TRBV3-1,few,CASSPGEGAPAYEQYF,TGTGCCAGCAGCCCAGGGGAAGGTGCCCCAGCCTACGAGCAGTACTTC
NA,TRBJ2-1,TRBV4-1,NA,CASSHVGSYNEQFF,TGCGCCAGCAGCCATGTTGGTTCCTACAATGAGCAGTTCTTC
NA,TRBJ2-3,TRBV9,few,CASSVVPTDTQYF,TGTGCCAGCAGCGTAGTCCCCACAGATACGCAGTATTTT
NA,TRBJ1-4,TRBV5-1,NA,CASSTSGTNEKLFF,TGCGCCAGCAGCACCTCCGGGACAAACGAAAAACTGTTTTTT
NA,TRBJ2-1,TRBV29-1,few,CSANTQTGSEQFF,TGCAGCGCGAACACCCAAACGGGAAGTGAGCAGTTCTTC
NA,TRBJ1-6,TRBV6-5,NA,CASSPWGGSYNSPLHF,TGTGCCAGCAGCCCATGGGGGGGCTCCTATAATTCACCCCTCCACTTT
TRBD1,TRBJ2-3,TRBV9,NA,CASSINAGTGGTDTQYF,TGTGCCAGCAGCATCAACGCCGGGACAGGGGGGACAGATACGCAGTATTTT
NA,TRBJ2-5,TRBV5-4,NA,CASSGDTRSQETQYF,TGTGCCAGCAGCGGGGACACAAGGAGCCAAGAGACCCAGTACTTC
NA,TRBJ2-2,TRBV19,few,CASSADRTYTGELFF,TGTGCCAGTAGTGCAGACAGGACCTACACCGGGGAGCTGTTTTTT
TRBD2,TRBJ2-1,TRBV3-1,NA,CASSRLGGEQFF,TGTGCCAGCAGCCGGCTGGGGGGGGAGCAGTTCTTC
TRBD1,TRBJ1-4,TRBV4-1,NA,CASSRQPGQINEKLFF,TGCGCCAGCAGCCGTCAACCGGGACAGATAAATGAAAAACTGTTTTTT
NA,TRBJ1-5,TRBV28,NA,CASSLVSRLSNQPQHF,TGTGCCAGCAGTTTGGTTTCACGTCTTAGCAATCAGCCCCAGCATTTT
NA,TRBJ1-4,TRBV2,NA,CASSDPGESEKLFF,TGTGCCAGCAGTGACCCAGGGGAGAGTGAAAAACTGTTTTTT
NA,TRBJ2-6,TRBV6-5,NA,CASRFLRGTGANVLTF,TGTGCCAGCAGATTCCTCCGGGGGACTGGGGCCAACGTCCTGACTTTC
TRBD2,TRBJ2-2,TRBV6-2/TRBV6-3,NA,CASTKLAGVVTGELFF,TGTGCCAGCACCAAACTAGCGGGGGTGGTCACCGGGGAGCTGTTTTTT
TRBD1,TRBJ2-5,TRBV18,few,CASSLGTGGFGETQYF,TGTGCCAGCTCACTTGGGACAGGGGGCTTTGGAGAGACCCAGTACTTC
TRBD2,TRBJ2-1,TRBV7-2,many,CASSVSGGPRSYNEQFF,TGTGCCAGCAGCGTAAGCGGGGGGCCCCGCTCCTACAATGAGCAGTTCTTC
NA,TRBJ1-3,TRBV4-3,many,CASSPGPDSGNTIYF,TGCGCCAGCAGCCCCGGACCGGACTCTGGAAACACCATATATTTT